This T cell receptor (beta chain) was found in a study of cytomegalovirus exposure and HLA in healthy donors. Study conclusions and caveats: The sole available immune exposure information was CMV serostatus. Later examination showed HLA-associated TCR beta chains had greater clonal expansion than equally common others.

This clone was observed a few times. Antigen specificity is unknown. The PCR had 60 Vbeta and 13 Jbeta primers. Measured with immunoSEQ multiplex PCR; TCRdb has only the in-frame clones, and not every one. The sample shows some 130,000 clones, approximately 62% of them seen only once. This receptor was identified in a human donor in good health. What was sequenced was PBMCs.

CDR3 residues: CASRQTTGGASYEQYF. CDR3 nucleotide sequence: TGTGCCAGCAGGCAAACAACAGGGGGCGCATCCTACGAGCAGTACTTC. The rearrangement joins TRBV6-6 to TRBJ2-7; 9 bases are shared with TRBD1. The trim removed 6 bases at V and 1 base at J, leaving 10 bases unmatched. This CDR3 has 16 residues. Germline V lookup: CDR1 MNHNY, CDR2 SVGAGI (reference sequence).